This T cell receptor beta chain was found in a study of T cell responses to AZD1222 COVID-19 vaccine. About the research overall: Samples with a second dose at about 4 or about 12 weeks were pooled together. Points from the study as a whole: Of the AZD1222 recipients, only five or six were seropositive at baseline. Two AZD1222 doses significantly raised spike-specific TCR breadth and depth over controls. Donors skewed white British and female; clonal diversity was possibly underestimated.

The CDR3 is 15 residues long. CDR1 is SGHTA and CDR2 is FQGNSA in the germline V gene. With 5 bases removed from V and 6 bases from J, the gap between germline ends came to 17 bases. Generated by immunoSEQ multiplex PCR, the TCRdb table keeps only in-frame clones and is missing some. The sample consists of approximately 120,000 clones, 93% of them appearing once. With respect to this clone: Antigen: not known.

This receptor was obtained from an adult in good health. The V and J genes are TRBV7-2 and TRBJ1-5; D uncertain. Sequenced material: peripheral blood, taken on day 0 of AZD1222 vaccination. The CDR3 region has the DNA TGTGCCAGCAGCCTATCGGGTGTCCCAGGTCAGCCCCAGCATTTT. Protein: CASSLSGVPGQPQHF.